Below are 27 T cell receptor beta chains sequenced from a single sample in a study. TCRdb fed the RT-PCR reads into MiXCR, producing one record per CDR3 protein. In the table there are hundreds of thousands of distinct CDR3 sequences, approximately 14% of which are singletons. The specimen sequenced was memory CD4+ T cells from blood. Receptors were obtained from a female donor in good health, serving as a healthy control.

This chain links TRBV20-1 with TRBJ2-7; tentatively, D is TRBD1 (6 bases). The V gene lost 3 bases and the J gene lost 3 bases, with 18 bases spanning the gap. Germline lookup yields CDR1 DFQATT and CDR2 SNEGSKA (reference sequence). This CDR3 spans 15 amino acids. This chain's CDR3 is CSASGKLRGNYEQYF. Here the CDR3 DNA reads TGCAGTGCTAGTGGGAAGCTAAGGGGGAACTACGAGCAGTACTTC.

V is TRBV25-1 and J is TRBJ2-2, with D maybe TRBD1 (6 bases). The V and J ends lost 1 base and 6 bases respectively, with 15 bases between them. Germline V gene lookup returns CDR1 MGHDK and CDR2 SYGVNS. This CDR3 contains 16 residues. The CDR3 protein is CASSEWGQGTAGELFF. In DNA form, the CDR3 reads TGTGCCAGCAGTGAATGGGGGCAGGGAACGGCCGGGGAGCTGTTTTTT.

This clonotype has ten or more counts. This sequence joins TRBV7-9 and TRBJ2-1; either TRBD1 or TRBD2 may supply D (5 bases each). The V end was cut by 2 bases, the J end by 7 bases, with 18 bases between. This CDR3 comprises 16 residues. CDR1 SEHNR and CDR2 FQNEAQ come from the germline V gene (reference sequence). The CDR3 loop is CASSLLGLTPGNEQFF. The CDR3 DNA follows: TGTGCCAGCAGCTTATTGGGGCTGACCCCGGGGAATGAGCAGTTCTTC.

This clonotype was observed at least ten times. The chain couples TRBV27 to TRBJ2-3; either TRBD1 or TRBD2 may fit D (5 bases each). CDR1 and CDR2 (germline): MNHEY, SMNVEV (reference sequence). The CDR3 runs to 15 residues. V was pared by 7 bases and J by 4 bases, with 18 bases between. The CDR3 bases are TGTGCCAGCACCACAAGGGGACGGGGTGCAGATACGCAGTATTTT. Translation gives CASTTRGRGADTQYF.

The rearrangement joins TRBV6-2 or TRBV6-3 to TRBJ2-7; no definite D call. Per germline, CDR1 MNHEY and CDR2 SVGEGT. Trimming stripped 2 bases from V and 2 bases from J, with 13 bases between. The CDR3 length is 15 residues. The chain's CDR3 is CASSYPTIGTYEQYF. CDR3 sequence (DNA): TGTGCCAGCAGTTACCCCACCATAGGGACCTACGAGCAGTACTTC.

This clonotype was seen a handful of times. The rearrangement uses TRBV5-1 and TRBJ1-1; no clear D gene. The CDR3 is 15 residues long. CDR1 and CDR2 (germline): SGHRS, YFSETQ. Trimming cost V 0 bases and J 1 base, with 10 bases left between them. CDR3 region: CASSLGGSENTEAFF. As DNA, the CDR3 is TGCGCCAGCAGCTTGGGAGGCAGCGAGAACACTGAAGCTTTCTTT.

Concerning this clonotype itself: This could be a read error, since a much larger clone is one nucleotide away. The V and J genes are TRBV2 and TRBJ1-1, with 8 bases aligning to TRBD1. CDR3 length: 13 amino acids. The germline V gene encodes CDR1 SNHLY and CDR2 FYNNEI. V dropped 6 bases and J dropped 4; count of bases not matched to a gene: 4. CDR3 residues: CASRTDRATEAFF. The CDR3, as DNA: TGTGCCAGCAGGACGGACAGGGCCACTGAAGCTTTCTTT.

This sequence joins TRBV7-9 and TRBJ1-5, with a weak D call TRBD1 (6 bases). With 0 bases removed from V and 6 bases from J, the gap between germline ends came to 18 bases. CDR1 SEHNR and CDR2 FQNEAQ come from the germline V gene (reference sequence). CDR3 size: 17 residues. The CDR3 sequence: CASSLAQGIGWAQPQHF. CDR3 nucleotides: TGTGCCAGCAGCTTAGCCCAGGGGATCGGATGGGCTCAGCCCCAGCATTTT.

Remarks on this clonotype: This clone may be a read error of a much larger clone one base away. The chain uses TRBV20-1 and TRBJ1-2; D may be TRBD1 (6 bases). V was clipped by 3 bases and J by 3 bases, with 14 bases between them. Germline V gene sequence: CDR1 DFQATT, CDR2 SNEGSKA (reference sequence). CDR3 length: 14 residues. The CDR3 loop is CSASEGGMHYGYTF. DNA of the CDR3: TGCAGTGCTAGTGAAGGGGGAATGCACTATGGCTACACCTTC.

This clonotype was counted at least ten times. The rearrangement links TRBV29-1 to TRBJ2-1, with D tentatively TRBD1 (6 bases). Trimming removed 8 bases at V and 5 bases at J, with 19 bases between. The CDR3 spans 14 residues. From germline, CDR1 is SQVTM and CDR2 ANQGSEA. The CDR3 DNA is TGCAGCATCCATGGGACAAGGGGACACAATGAGCAGTTCTTC. Protein product: CSIHGTRGHNEQFF.

The chain joins TRBV30 to TRBJ1-6; D is unresolved. Trimming shortened V by 8 bases and J by 7 bases, and 15 bases separated the two germline ends. CDR3 length: 13 residues. Germline values: CDR1 GTSNPN, CDR2 SVGIG (reference sequence). Here the CDR3 DNA reads TGTGCCACGACCGGGCAGACCAATTCACCCCTCCACTTT. This translates into CATTGQTNSPLHF.

This clonotype showed up just a few times. The gene calls are TRBV10-3 and TRBJ2-7; 12 bases match TRBD2. The CDR3 spans 15 residues. V lost 6 bases to trimming and J lost 4 bases; unmatched junction nucleotides: 7. Germline CDR1 reads ENHRY; CDR2 reads SYGVKD. The CDR3 sequence: CAISDGLAGRYEQYF. CDR3 sequence (DNA): TGTGCCATCAGCGACGGACTAGCGGGAAGGTACGAGCAGTACTTC.

This clonotype has a handful of counts. The rearrangement links TRBV5-1 to TRBJ1-6; D perhaps matches TRBD1 (5 bases). V lost 4 bases and J lost 8, with 16 bases in between. The CDR3 is 15 amino acids. Germline lookup yields CDR1 SGHRS and CDR2 YFSETQ. The CDR3 loop is CASSDAGTIYSPLHF. The CDR3 region has the DNA TGCGCCAGCAGCGACGCCGGGACTATTTATTCACCCCTCCACTTT.

This clonotype was seen repeatedly, ten times or more. The chain has TRBV5-1 and TRBJ1-1, with 7 nucleotides matching TRBD1. Germline V gene sequence: CDR1 SGHRS, CDR2 YFSETQ. Germline trimming cut 0 bases from V and 6 bases from J; bases unmatched to any gene: 8. The CDR3 totals 15 residues. CDR3 DNA sequence: TGCGCCAGCAGCTTGGATGAGGGGGCGAAGCCTGAAGCTTTCTTT. Encoded protein: CASSLDEGAKPEAFF.

The chain carries TRBV6-2 or TRBV6-3 and TRBJ2-1; 8 bases align to TRBD2. CDR1 is MNHEY, CDR2 SVGEGT, per germline. After removal of 6 bases from V and 6 bases from J, the junction contained 10 bases not matched to a gene. The CDR3 covers 15 residues. The CDR3 bases are TGTGCCAGCAGCCCCCGTCATAGCGGGATCAATGAGCAGTTCTTC. Residues: CASSPRHSGINEQFF.

This clonotype was observed at least ten times. CDR3 sequence reads: CASSQAPGNSGNTIYF. CDR3 nucleotides: TGCGCCAGCAGCCAAGCCCCAGGGAACTCTGGAAACACCATATATTTT. This chain links TRBV4-3 with TRBJ1-3, with a weak D call TRBD1 (5 bases). V was clipped by 1 base and J by 0 bases, with 10 bases between them. The CDR3 has 16 residues. The germline CDR1 and CDR2 sequences are LGHNA and YSLEER.

This clonotype was picked up many times. The V and J genes are TRBV12-3 or TRBV12-4 and TRBJ2-5; D gene ambiguous. The germline V and J ends were trimmed by 3 bases and 6 bases, with 8 bases remaining between them. The CDR3 consists of 12 residues. The DNA for the CDR3 is TGTGCCAGCAGTTTGGATGGACAGACCCAGTACTTC. Translating gives CASSLDGQTQYF.

This clonotype was seen at least ten times. V is TRBV10-3 and J is TRBJ1-2; D not certain. This CDR3 has 12 residues. The V end was cut by 3 bases, the J end by 4 bases, with 6 bases between. Germline CDR1 and CDR2: ENHRY and SYGVKD. The CDR3 is CAISDSFYGYTF. CDR3 sequence (DNA): TGTGCCATCAGTGACTCATTCTATGGCTACACCTTC.

V usage is TRBV7-9 and J usage is TRBJ2-1, with 8 nucleotides matching TRBD2. Trimming cost V 6 bases and J 8 bases; bases outside gene matches: 12. The CDR3 is 15 amino acids. Per the germline V gene, CDR1 is SEHNR and CDR2 is FQNEAQ (reference sequence). As DNA, the CDR3 is TGTGCCAGCAGTTCACTAGCGGCCTACGACGATGAGCAGTTCTTC. Its translation is CASSSLAAYDDEQFF.

This clonotype has just a few counts. The chain carries TRBV30 and TRBJ2-1; tentatively, D is TRBD1 (6 bases). The CDR3 consists of 14 residues. CDR1 and CDR2 from the germline V gene are GTSNPN and SVGIG (reference sequence). The ends were cut back, 3 bases at V and 5 bases at J, with 14 bases in the middle. The CDR3 here is CAWRTDSYHNEQFF. The CDR3 DNA reads as TGTGCCTGGAGAACGGACAGCTATCACAATGAGCAGTTCTTC.

This clonotype appeared many times. This chain joins TRBV11-2 and TRBJ2-2; weak D call: TRBD1 (5 bases). Per the germline V gene, CDR1 is SGHAT and CDR2 is FQNNGV. V was pared by 3 bases and J by 8 bases, with 7 bases between. The CDR3 loop spans 12 amino acids. CDR3 residues: CASSFDRGELFF. Here the CDR3 DNA reads TGTGCCAGCAGCTTTGACAGAGGGGAGCTGTTTTTT. Full variable domain (rest looked up from reference TRBV11-2 and TRBJ2-2): EAGVAQSPRYKIIEKRQSVAFWCNPISGHATLYWYQQILGQGPKLLIQFQNNGVVDDSQLPKDRFSAERLKGVDSTLKIQPAKLEDSAVYLCASSFDRGELFFGEGSRLTVL.

The rearrangement uses TRBV15 and TRBJ2-1; D possibly corresponds to TRBD2 (6 bases). Trimming cost V 0 bases and J 10 bases, with 13 bases left between them. The CDR3 length is 14 residues. The germline gives CDR1 LNHNV, CDR2 YYDKDF (reference sequence). CDR3 amino acids: CATSRDSAGTEQFF. CDR3 DNA sequence: TGTGCCACCAGCAGAGATAGTGCGGGGACGGAGCAGTTCTTC.

This clonotype was seen only a few times. The chain couples TRBV29-1 to TRBJ1-2; D is perhaps TRBD1 (6 bases). The V and J ends lost 6 bases and 6 bases respectively, with 23 bases between them. The CDR3 consists of 15 residues. Germline lookup yields CDR1 SQVTM and CDR2 ANQGSEA. The CDR3 region has the DNA TGCAGCGTCCCCGTTCGCCGGGGGGCGACCGATGGCTACACCTTC. This encodes CSVPVRRGATDGYTF.

This clonotype was counted many times. The CDR3 sequence is CATSRDSWDNEQFF. Written as DNA, the CDR3 is TGTGCCACCAGCAGAGATAGCTGGGACAATGAGCAGTTCTTC. The gene calls are TRBV15 and TRBJ2-1; D is ambiguous. The germline CDR1 and CDR2 sequences are LNHNV and YYDKDF (reference sequence). The CDR3 length is 14 residues. Trimming left V 0 bases short and J 5 bases short, with 8 bases between.

The chain carries TRBV6-5 and TRBJ1-4; D ambiguous. The V gene's germline CDR1 is MNHEY and CDR2 SVGAGI. Trimming took off 6 bases at V and 7 bases at J, with 9 bases between the two ends. The CDR3 loop spans 12 amino acids. The CDR3 region is CASRSRSEKLFF. The CDR3 nucleotides are TGTGCCAGCAGGTCCCGAAGTGAAAAACTGTTTTTT.

This clonotype was detected many times. The rearrangement uses TRBV12-3 or TRBV12-4 and TRBJ1-1; D is perhaps TRBD1 (5 bases). This CDR3 comprises 13 residues. Trimming stripped 6 bases from V and 1 base from J, with 9 bases between. The CDR3 protein is CASSRGQNTEAFF. Written as DNA, the CDR3 is TGTGCCAGCAGCCGAGGACAGAACACTGAAGCTTTCTTT.

The genes are TRBV10-3 and TRBJ1-2; 8 bases are a match to TRBD1. The CDR3 length is 15 residues. J was trimmed by 7 bases and V by 0 bases; bases with no gene match: 7. Looked up from germline, CDR1 is ENHRY and CDR2 is SYGVKD. The CDR3 DNA reads TGTGCCATCAGTGAGTCACGGACAGGGAGTCGTGGCTACACCTTC. It is translated as CAISESRTGSRGYTF.